Following are 10 T cell receptor beta chains from one sample sequenced in a study of cytomegalovirus exposure and HLA in healthy donors. In the PCR, 60 Vbeta and 13 Jbeta primers were used. Sequenced by immunoSEQ multiplex PCR; TCRdb stores in-frame clones only, minus some. The sample carries around 99,000 clones, approximately 71% recorded once. Sequenced material: PBMCs. These TCRs come from an older woman in good health and CMV-seropositive.

The chain is built from TRBV30 and TRBJ1-1; D may be TRBD1 (6 bases). The germline CDR1 and CDR2 sequences are GTSNPN and SVGIG (reference sequence). The V end lost 4 bases, the J end lost 1 base, and 13 bases lay between the germline ends. The CDR3 contains 14 residues. The CDR3 loop reads CAWTLLTGNTEAFF. The DNA of the CDR3 is TGTGCCTGGACCCTCCTGACAGGGAACACTGAAGCTTTCTTT.

This clone was observed a few times. This chain links TRBV15 with TRBJ2-5, with D possibly being TRBD1 (5 bases). The CDR3 runs 13 residues. Per the germline V gene, CDR1 is LNHNV and CDR2 is YYDKDF (reference sequence). V was shortened by 5 bases and J by 2 bases, with 9 bases between the two germline ends. CDR3 sequence reads: CATSPRQQETQYF. DNA for the CDR3: TGTGCCACCAGCCCAAGACAGCAAGAGACCCAGTACTTC.

The rearrangement uses TRBV5-1 and TRBJ2-3; TRBD2 is a possible D gene (6 bases). Trimming removed 6 bases from V and 2 bases from J, with 13 bases in between. This CDR3 comprises 14 residues. The germline V gene encodes CDR1 SGHRS and CDR2 YFSETQ. The CDR3 nucleotides read TGCGCCAGCATTGGGGCGGGGAACACAGATACGCAGTATTTT. Translation gives CASIGAGNTDTQYF. The whole variable domain, remainder taken from reference TRBV5-1 and TRBJ2-3, is KAGVTQTPRYLIKTRGQQVTLSCSPISGHRSVSWYQQTPGQGLQFLFEYFSETQRNKGNFPGRFSGRQFSNSRSEMNVSTLELGDSALYLCASIGAGNTDTQYFGPGTRLTVL.

V gene TRBV15 combines with J gene TRBJ2-2; possible D gene TRBD2, 5 bases. The germline gives CDR1 LNHNV, CDR2 YYDKDF (reference sequence). The ends were cut back, 5 bases at V and 3 bases at J, with 7 bases in the middle. The CDR3 is made up of 13 amino acids. The CDR3 reads CATSGRYTGELFF. In DNA form, the CDR3 reads TGTGCCACCAGCGGGAGATACACCGGGGAGCTGTTTTTT. Filled out from reference TRBV15 and TRBJ2-2, the complete variable domain reads DAMVIQNPRYQVTQFGKPVTLSCSQTLNHNVMYWYQQKSSQAPKLLFHYYDKDFNNEADTPDNFQSRRPNTSFCFLDIRSPGLGDTAMYLCATSGRYTGELFFGEGSRLTVL.

The rearrangement links TRBV11-2 to TRBJ1-1; possible D gene TRBD1, 6 bases. Deletions cut 5 bases from V and 5 bases from J, with 15 bases between. Germline CDR1 is SGHAT and CDR2 is FQNNGV. This CDR3 is built from 14 residues. CDR3 loop: CASSPNNRVTEAFF. The CDR3, as DNA: TGTGCCAGCAGCCCAAACAACAGGGTGACTGAAGCTTTCTTT.

The chain uses TRBV4-1 and TRBJ2-7, with 11 bases lining up with TRBD2. V lost 5 bases to trimming and J lost 2 bases; unmatched junction nucleotides: 5. Germline-derived CDR1 and CDR2 are MGHRA and YSYEKL. This CDR3 has 15 residues. DNA for the CDR3: TGCGCCAGCAGCGAAACTAGCGGGGGAGCCTACGAGCAGTACTTC. It encodes CASSETSGGAYEQYF.

This chain connects TRBV6-6 to TRBJ1-2; no firm D call. The CDR3 runs to 13 residues. Per the germline V gene, CDR1 is MNHNY and CDR2 is SVGAGI (reference sequence). Trimming pared 8 bases from V and 4 bases from J, leaving 14 bases between. The CDR3 DNA reads as TGTGCCAGCTCCTCCGGGATTTTCTATGGCTACACCTTC. Translating it yields CASSSGIFYGYTF.

The genes are TRBV5-1 and TRBJ1-5; TRBD1 matches 10 bases. Per the germline V gene, CDR1 is SGHRS and CDR2 is YFSETQ. The length of the CDR3 is 14 residues. J lost 4 bases, V lost 4 bases, and 2 bases had no gene match. For the CDR3, the DNA is TGCGCCAGCAGCGGGGGACAGGGGAATCAGCCCCAGCATTTT. Its protein product is CASSGGQGNQPQHF.

The chain joins TRBV2 to TRBJ2-7; D possibly corresponds to TRBD1 (6 bases). This CDR3 is built from 13 residues. Germline assignment: CDR1 SNHLY and CDR2 FYNNEI. Trimming shortened V by 4 bases and J by 3 bases, and 10 bases separated the two germline ends. The CDR3, as DNA: TGTGCCAGCAGTGGGGGCAGGGGCTACGAGCAGTACTTC. Translated: CASSGGRGYEQYF. Drawing the rest from reference TRBV2 and TRBJ2-7, the complete variable domain is EPEVTQTPSHQVTQMGQEVILRCVPISNHLYFYWYRQILGQKVEFLVSFYNNEISEKSEIFDDQFSVERPDGSNFTLKIRSTKLEDSAMYFCASSGGRGYEQYFGPGTRLTVT.

This clone was seen a single time. The chain carries TRBV30 and TRBJ1-6; D not certain. Germline CDR1 and CDR2: GTSNPN and SVGIG (reference sequence). The length of the CDR3 is 13 residues. The V end was cut by 5 bases, the J end by 10 bases, with 15 bases between. The CDR3 nucleotides read TGTGCCTGGCCCCACCCACTTGAATCACCCCTCCACTTT. It specifies CAWPHPLESPLHF.